Following are 30 T cell receptor beta chains from one sample sequenced in a study of blood T cell repertoires in COVID-19. Produced via immunoSEQ multiplex PCR; TCRdb's table is partial and in-frame only. The sample yields 85,000 to 130,000 clones, roughly four fifths seen once. Sequenced input: peripheral blood. The receptors were gathered from an older woman with acute or convalescent COVID-19.

The rearrangement joins TRBV28 to TRBJ1-1; D is unclear. CDR1 is MDHEN and CDR2 is SYDVKM in the germline V gene. V lost 6 bases and J 8 bases, leaving 10 bases between the germline ends. This CDR3 is 11 amino acids long. The CDR3 spells CASRGQREAFF. DNA for the CDR3: TGTGCCAGCAGAGGCCAGAGGGAAGCTTTCTTT.

The V and J genes are TRBV5-1 and TRBJ2-3; 9 bases match TRBD1. The ends lost 3 bases at V and 4 bases at J; junction bases unmatched: 3. Germline V gives CDR1 SGHRS, CDR2 YFSETQ. This CDR3 is built from 14 residues. Here the CDR3 reads CASSWTGVSDTQYF. The CDR3 bases are TGCGCCAGCAGCTGGACAGGGGTTTCAGATACGCAGTATTTT.

V is TRBV18 and J is TRBJ2-4; D is possibly TRBD2 (6 bases). Deletions cut 5 bases from V and 0 bases from J, with 17 bases between. Germline V lookup: CDR1 KGHSH, CDR2 LQKENI. CDR3 size: 17 residues. The CDR3 protein is CASSSETGELAKNIQYF. The CDR3 coding sequence is TGTGCCAGCTCATCCGAGACGGGAGAACTAGCCAAAAACATTCAGTACTTC. Together with reference TRBV18 and TRBJ2-4, the CDR3 gives the full variable domain: NAGVMQNPRHLVRRRGQEARLRCSPMKGHSHVYWYRQLPEEGLKFMVYLQKENIIDESGMPKERFSAEFPKEGPSILRIQQVVRGDSAAYFCASSSETGELAKNIQYFGAGTRLSVL.

The chain joins TRBV28 to TRBJ2-7; the D gene is possibly TRBD2 (6 bases). Germline V gives CDR1 MDHEN, CDR2 SYDVKM. Trimming removed 4 bases from V and 1 base from J, with 11 bases in between. The CDR3 has 14 amino acids. Here the CDR3 DNA reads TGTGCCAGCAGTTCCGCGGGGCGGTCCTACGAGCAGTACTTC. It is translated as CASSSAGRSYEQYF.

This chain uses TRBV6-8 with TRBJ1-5; D unclear. The CDR3 runs to 13 residues. The V gene lost 6 bases and the J gene lost 4 bases, with 10 bases spanning the gap. CDR1 and CDR2 (germline): MNHGY, SAAAGT. CDR3 loop: CASSHGENQPQHF. Written as DNA, the CDR3 is TGTGCCAGCAGCCATGGGGAGAATCAGCCCCAGCATTTT.

The rearrangement joins TRBV4-1 to TRBJ2-5; tentatively, D is TRBD2 (7 bases). This CDR3 is built from 18 residues. Germline CDR1 MGHRA, CDR2 YSYEKL. V dropped 0 bases and J dropped 7 bases, with 24 bases sitting between them. Here the CDR3 reads CASSQDLDQTGGRVTQYF. DNA of the CDR3: TGCGCCAGCAGCCAAGATTTGGACCAAACGGGGGGCAGGGTGACCCAGTACTTC.

The chain carries TRBV4-1 and TRBJ2-1; TRBD2 matches at 8 bases. CDR3 length equals 17 residues. The junction had 5 bases not matched to a gene; V was cut back by 1 base and J by 0 bases. CDR1 and CDR2 (germline): MGHRA, YSYEKL. CDR3 sequence: CASSQVPGGVSYNEQFF. Here the CDR3 DNA reads TGCGCCAGCAGCCAAGTTCCGGGGGGGGTCTCCTACAATGAGCAGTTCTTC.

The genes are TRBV25-1 and TRBJ1-5; D not resolved. Trimming took off 3 bases at V and 0 bases at J, with 12 bases between the two ends. CDR1 and CDR2 from the germline V gene are MGHDK and SYGVNS. This CDR3 has 16 residues. CDR3 loop: CASSEVDGDSNQPQHF. CDR3 sequence (DNA): TGTGCCAGCAGTGAGGTGGACGGGGATAGCAATCAGCCCCAGCATTTT. Drawing the rest from reference TRBV25-1 and TRBJ1-5, the complete variable domain is EADIYQTPRYLVIGTGKKITLECSQTMGHDKMYWYQQDPGMELHLIHYSYGVNSTEKGDLSSESTVSRIRTEHFPLTLESARPSHTSQYLCASSEVDGDSNQPQHFGDGTRLSIL.

J is TRBJ1-4 and V is TRBV6-1, with D tentatively TRBD1 (5 bases). The CDR3 runs to 13 residues. V lost 6 bases and J 8 bases, leaving 13 bases between the germline ends. Germline-derived CDR1 and CDR2 are MNHNS and SASEGT. CDR3 nucleotide sequence: TGTGCCAGCAGGGGCGGGAGGGACGAAAAACTGTTTTTT. Protein product: CASRGGRDEKLFF.

The chain employs TRBV7-9 and TRBJ1-2; perhaps TRBD1 as D (5 bases). CDR3 length: 17 residues. From germline, CDR1 is SEHNR and CDR2 FQNEAQ (reference sequence). Trimming stripped 1 base from V and 10 bases from J, with 25 bases between. The DNA of the CDR3 is TGTGCCAGCAGCTTAGAGTACGTTTCGCTGGAACCCAGGGACTACACCTTC. Amino acid sequence: CASSLEYVSLEPRDYTF.

This chain uses TRBV7-2 with TRBJ1-5; no reliable D call. V was cut by 1 base and J by 5 bases, with 12 bases left in between. This CDR3 region has 15 residues. CDR1 and CDR2 (germline): SGHTA, FQGNSA. The CDR3 DNA follows: TGTGCCAGCAGCTTAGGGATAGCCCTTTATCAGCCCCAGCATTTT. It codes for CASSLGIALYQPQHF.

The chain couples TRBV5-1 to TRBJ2-2; 11 positions agree with TRBD2. The CDR3 length is 15 residues. J was trimmed by 7 bases and V by 0 bases; bases with no gene match: 2. Germline lookup yields CDR1 SGHRS and CDR2 YFSETQ. CDR3 protein: CASSLASGRIGELFF. CDR3 bases: TGCGCCAGCAGCTTGGCTAGCGGGAGGATCGGGGAGCTGTTTTTT.

In nucleotides, the CDR3 is TGCGCCAGCAGAGATTCTAGCGGGGGGCGGGATACGCAGTATTTT. Translated: CASRDSSGGRDTQYF. The chain carries TRBV5-1 and TRBJ2-3; 11 bases map to TRBD2. Per germline, CDR1 SGHRS and CDR2 YFSETQ. The CDR3 length is 15 residues. J gave up 6 bases and V 5 bases, and 8 bases lay outside the gene matches.

In this sample, this clone turned up once. J is TRBJ1-2 and V is TRBV27, with D maybe TRBD1 (6 bases). Trimming took 5 bases from V and 5 from J, leaving 12 bases between them. Looked up from germline, CDR1 is MNHEY and CDR2 is SMNVEV (reference sequence). The CDR3 runs to 13 residues. CDR3 residues: CASSPIGQYGYTF. The CDR3 nucleotides are TGTGCCAGCAGTCCGATCGGACAGTATGGCTACACCTTC.

V and J are TRBV21-1 and TRBJ2-7; the D call in the table, TRBD1, was not verified against the DNA. TRBV21-1 is tagged as a pseudogene. The CDR3 is 13 amino acids. CDR3 sequence reads: CAGEGTGSYEQYF. In DNA form, the CDR3 reads TGTGCCGGCGAGGGGACAGGGAGCTACGAGCAGTACTTC.

The rearrangement uses TRBV18 and TRBJ1-1; TRBD1 might be the D (5 bases). The CDR3 sequence is 12 residues long. Per germline, CDR1 KGHSH and CDR2 LQKENI. V was pared by 0 bases and J by 11 bases, with 10 bases between. The CDR3: CASSPPGGEAFF. For the CDR3, the DNA is TGTGCCAGCTCACCACCGGGAGGGGAGGCTTTCTTT.

The V gene is TRBV6-6, the J gene TRBJ1-2, with unresolved D. The germline gives CDR1 MNHNY, CDR2 SVGAGI (reference sequence). The CDR3 runs to 16 residues. The V end lost 0 bases, the J end lost 3 bases, and 14 bases lay between the germline ends. CDR3 DNA: TGTGCCAGCAGTTACTCACCCGCGCGGGAGCACTATGGCTACACCTTC. This gives the protein CASSYSPAREHYGYTF.

V usage is TRBV11-3 and J usage is TRBJ2-5, with 9 nucleotides matching TRBD2. V was pared by 4 bases and J by 3 bases, with 9 bases of the junction left unmatched. The CDR3 runs 16 residues. Germline-derived CDR1 and CDR2 are SGHNT and YENEEA. The CDR3 loop is CASSSGRTSDKETQYF. CDR3 DNA sequence: TGTGCCAGCAGCTCCGGCCGGACTAGCGATAAAGAGACCCAGTACTTC. Complete variable domain (other parts from reference TRBV11-3 and TRBJ2-5): EAGVVQSPRYKIIEKKQPVAFWCNPISGHNTLYWYLQNLGQGPELLIRYENEEAVDDSQLPKDRFSAERLKGVDSTLKIQPAELGDSAVYLCASSSGRTSDKETQYFGPGTRLLVL.

The gene calls are TRBV11-2 and TRBJ1-4; D gene unclear. The CDR3 consists of 15 residues. CDR1 is SGHAT and CDR2 is FQNNGV in the germline V gene. The V and J ends lost 1 base and 0 bases respectively, with 6 bases between them. The CDR3 region is CASSLAYATNEKLFF. CDR3 nucleotide sequence: TGTGCCAGCAGCTTAGCTTATGCAACTAATGAAAAACTGTTTTTT.

The CDR3 DNA is TGTGCCACCAGGCTCCACAGGGATAGCACAGATACGCAGTATTTT. This encodes CATRLHRDSTDTQYF. The chain joins TRBV15 to TRBJ2-3; weak D call: TRBD1 (6 bases). The CDR3 is made up of 15 amino acids. Looked up from germline, CDR1 is LNHNV and CDR2 is YYDKDF (reference sequence). V was cut by 6 bases and J by 0 bases, with 13 bases left in between. The variable domain in full, with the rest retrieved from reference TRBV15 and TRBJ2-3, is DAMVIQNPRYQVTQFGKPVTLSCSQTLNHNVMYWYQQKSSQAPKLLFHYYDKDFNNEADTPDNFQSRRPNTSFCFLDIRSPGLGDTAMYLCATRLHRDSTDTQYFGPGTRLTVL.

The J gene is TRBJ2-2, the V gene TRBV25-1, with a weak D call TRBD2 (5 bases). The CDR3 is made up of 14 amino acids. Trimming shortened V by 4 bases and J by 3 bases, and 9 bases separated the two germline ends. Germline loops: CDR1 MGHDK, CDR2 SYGVNS. The CDR3 DNA is TGTGCCAGCAGTGGGCTAGCAGACACCGGGGAGCTGTTTTTT. Its protein is CASSGLADTGELFF.

The V call is TRBV30, the J call TRBJ1-1, with D uncertain. This CDR3 contains 14 residues. Germline CDR1 reads GTSNPN; CDR2 reads SVGIG (reference sequence). V was trimmed by 0 bases and J by 4 bases, leaving 12 bases between them. This CDR3 reads CAWSVGPRGTEAFF. The CDR3 nucleotides are TGTGCCTGGAGTGTCGGTCCCCGAGGCACTGAAGCTTTCTTT.

This clone has only one observation. The chain couples TRBV5-1 to TRBJ2-6, with TRBD1 matching over 7 bases. With 3 bases clipped from V and 3 bases from J, the junction kept 6 bases outside the gene matches. The CDR3 spans 16 residues. CDR1 SGHRS and CDR2 YFSETQ come from the germline V gene. CDR3 residues: CASSSEGAVGANVLTF. CDR3 nucleotide sequence: TGCGCCAGCAGCTCAGAGGGGGCGGTTGGGGCCAACGTCCTGACTTTC.

J is TRBJ1-2 and V is TRBV5-1; 9 positions match TRBD1. The ends lost 4 bases at V and 8 bases at J; junction bases unmatched: 6. The CDR3 contains 13 residues. Germline V gene sequence: CDR1 SGHRS, CDR2 YFSETQ. CDR3 DNA: TGCGCCAGCAGCCAACAGGGGGCGGAAGGCTACACCTTC. Protein sequence: CASSQQGAEGYTF.

This chain connects TRBV1 to TRBJ2-7; the table's D call TRBD2 went unverified against the DNA. TRBV1 is a known pseudogene. The CDR3 spans 18 residues. CDR3 protein: CTSSLPQENGRCGYEQYF. The CDR3, as DNA: TGCACCAGCAGCCTTCCACAGGAGAACGGGAGATGTGGCTACGAGCAGTACTTC.

This chain uses TRBV5-8 with TRBJ1-2; D is possibly TRBD1 (5 bases). Trimming pared 2 bases from V and 7 bases from J, leaving 12 bases between. CDR1 SGHTS and CDR2 YDEGEE come from the germline V gene. The CDR3 totals 13 residues. The CDR3 here is CASSFKIRGGYTF. For the CDR3, the DNA is TGTGCCAGCAGCTTTAAAATTAGGGGTGGCTACACCTTC.

The chain has TRBV6-6 and TRBJ1-2; D may be TRBD1 (6 bases). Germline V gene sequence: CDR1 MNHNY, CDR2 SVGAGI (reference sequence). The CDR3 has 17 amino acids. V gave up 6 bases and J gave up 8 bases, with 28 bases separating them. This CDR3 reads CASSRYLSGARGRGYTF. Here the CDR3 DNA reads TGTGCCAGCAGCCGATACTTATCAGGGGCGAGGGGTAGGGGCTACACCTTC.

V usage is TRBV28 and J usage is TRBJ1-6, with a weak D call TRBD1 (6 bases). CDR1 and CDR2 (germline): MDHEN, SYDVKM. The CDR3 contains 14 residues. Between the trimmed V and J ends, which lost 11 bases and 7 bases, there was a span of 18 bases. As DNA, the CDR3 is TGTGCCTTACGTCAGCAGGGGACGAATTCACCCCTCCACTTT. Its translation: CALRQQGTNSPLHF.

The chain is built from TRBV18 and TRBJ1-5; D not resolved. Germline V CDR1 and CDR2: KGHSH, LQKENI. The CDR3 spans 14 residues. Trimming left V 3 bases short and J 5 bases short, with 11 bases between. The CDR3 DNA reads TGTGCCAGCTCACCTGAACGGGAAGATCAGCCCCAGCATTTT. This codes for CASSPEREDQPQHF.

The rearrangement joins TRBV9 to TRBJ2-2; D gene uncertain. CDR3 length: 13 amino acids. Germline CDR1 SGDLS, CDR2 YYNGEE. The CDR3 loop is CATKRANTGELFF. DNA of the CDR3: TGTGCTACAAAGCGCGCGAACACCGGGGAGCTGTTTTTT.